The present T cell receptor (beta chain) was sequenced within a study of blood T cells in healthy people across ages. Study details: There was about one barcoded beta molecule captured by template switching per two T cells.

Trimming pared 1 base from V and 11 bases from J, leaving 12 bases between. CDR1 is MGHRA, CDR2 YSYEKL, per germline. The CDR3 sequence is 13 residues long. PCR was performed a second time for roughly 7 to 12 cycles using a sample-barcoded 5' primer and a J-beta primer mix. TCRdb used MiXCR to reprocess the 5' RACE reads, holding one entry per CDR3 protein. The sample holds more than 1.4 million distinct CDR3 sequences; 35% to 45% are singletons and the top ten take roughly 7.7%. As concerns this clonotype: What it binds is unknown.

Whole-study findings and limits: Long-lived and aged donors differed, with more naive CD4+ cells and higher diversity in the long-lived. Naive T cell percentage showed a strong correlation with TCR beta diversity. With unsorted PBMCs, a conclusive comparison of naive versus antigen-experienced cells was not possible.

Input material: blood. The chain carries TRBV4-1 and TRBJ2-1; tentatively, D is TRBD2 (6 bases). The sequence derives from a woman younger than 35 in good health. In DNA form, the CDR3 reads TGCGCCAGCAGCCAAGTAAGGAGGGGTCAGCAGTTCTTC. Protein: CASSQVRRGQQFF.